Listed here is a single T cell receptor (beta chain). It has no known antigen specificity. Base quality data are lacking; no much larger clone is found one base away. Sequences SGHRS (CDR1) and YFSETQ (CDR2) are obtained from the germline V gene. From cysteine to phenylalanine, the CDR3 is 14 amino acids long. Only CDR3 DNA remains: 42 bases, in frame from the first base. V is shortened by 2 bases, J by 7 bases, and the region joining them spans 12 bases. Using the immunoSEQ assay, the TCR beta locus was amplified and sequenced, producing bulk TCR Vbeta CDR3 data. Per the original workflow: CDR3s were excluded if they were non-productive, were shorter than 7 amino acids, or did not start with C or end with F/W. Analysis was restricted to specimens with at least 1000 reads, and clonotypes were defined at the amino acid level. To compute clonality, Pielou's evenness was subtracted from 1. Library sizes were equalized by abundance-weighted random subsampling with replacement, repeated 100 times to report 95% confidence intervals. The Morisita overlap index was used to quantify repertoire overlap, and the top 40 clones in each specimen were examined for overlap with the irAE. Not all clones reach the TCRdb copy of this immuneACCESS table, which keeps in-frame sequences only. Checked studies attribute under half of the gap to unresolved V genes and leave the rest unexplained. The V and J calls and clone size were taken over from that table, and D and trimming were inferred from the DNA. The sample yields about 22,000 clones; around nine tenths were counted once. 1.1% to 1.5% of the sample belongs to the ten largest clones.

The sample originates from a study of T cells in tumors and immune-related adverse events (dated by TCRdb to the early 2020s). The treatment or condition label, as the study defines it: nivolumab (PD-1 blockade) given before sampling. The DNeasy Blood and Tissue Kit was used to extract DNA from formalin-fixed paraffin-embedded specimens. The material was lymph node tissue, obtained from a patient treated with anti-PD-1 therapy. The V and J genes are TRBV5-1 and TRBJ2-2; the D gene is perhaps TRBD1, from 5 matching bases. The origin of this receptor is a female donor with metastatic renal cell carcinoma. The CDR3 region has the sequence CASSFQGLVGELFF. The sequence in DNA is TGCGCCAGCAGCTTCCAGGGTCTGGTCGGGGAGCTGTTTTTT.